This T cell receptor beta chain was sequenced during a study of cytomegalovirus exposure and HLA in healthy donors. Study-wide background: Out of 150 million to 200 million T cells, an earlier analysis found 117 million unique TCR beta sequences in total. When fewer than 400 donors were genotyped, roughly 80% of them were found to fall in the Caucasian-associated ancestry cluster. The study's findings and limits: Highly shared variants forming one cluster were likely a sequencing artifact.

The V and J ends lost 0 bases and 4 bases respectively, with 12 bases between them. Germline assignment: CDR1 LNHDA and CDR2 SQIVND (reference sequence). The CDR3 has 15 residues. Primers: 60 Vbeta forward and 13 Jbeta reverse. The repertoire was sequenced with immunoSEQ multiplex PCR; TCRdb's copy has only in-frame clones and lacks some. The table has around 100,000 clones, around 84% seen once. For this clone: Its antigen is unknown.

The sample consisted of PBMCs. The chain is built from TRBV19 and TRBJ1-2; weak D call: TRBD1 (5 bases). The source of this sequence is a man aged 25 to 40 in good health and CMV-seropositive. The CDR3 region is CASSIDLEGPYGYTF. DNA for the CDR3: TGTGCCAGTAGTATAGATCTGGAGGGGCCCTATGGCTACACCTTC. The full variable domain, its missing parts supplied by reference TRBV19 and TRBJ1-2, is DGGITQSPKYLFRKEGQNVTLSCEQNLNHDAMYWYRQDPGQGLRLIYYSQIVNDFQKGDIAEGYSVSREKKESFPLTVTSAQKNPTAFYLCASSIDLEGPYGYTFGSGTRLTVV.